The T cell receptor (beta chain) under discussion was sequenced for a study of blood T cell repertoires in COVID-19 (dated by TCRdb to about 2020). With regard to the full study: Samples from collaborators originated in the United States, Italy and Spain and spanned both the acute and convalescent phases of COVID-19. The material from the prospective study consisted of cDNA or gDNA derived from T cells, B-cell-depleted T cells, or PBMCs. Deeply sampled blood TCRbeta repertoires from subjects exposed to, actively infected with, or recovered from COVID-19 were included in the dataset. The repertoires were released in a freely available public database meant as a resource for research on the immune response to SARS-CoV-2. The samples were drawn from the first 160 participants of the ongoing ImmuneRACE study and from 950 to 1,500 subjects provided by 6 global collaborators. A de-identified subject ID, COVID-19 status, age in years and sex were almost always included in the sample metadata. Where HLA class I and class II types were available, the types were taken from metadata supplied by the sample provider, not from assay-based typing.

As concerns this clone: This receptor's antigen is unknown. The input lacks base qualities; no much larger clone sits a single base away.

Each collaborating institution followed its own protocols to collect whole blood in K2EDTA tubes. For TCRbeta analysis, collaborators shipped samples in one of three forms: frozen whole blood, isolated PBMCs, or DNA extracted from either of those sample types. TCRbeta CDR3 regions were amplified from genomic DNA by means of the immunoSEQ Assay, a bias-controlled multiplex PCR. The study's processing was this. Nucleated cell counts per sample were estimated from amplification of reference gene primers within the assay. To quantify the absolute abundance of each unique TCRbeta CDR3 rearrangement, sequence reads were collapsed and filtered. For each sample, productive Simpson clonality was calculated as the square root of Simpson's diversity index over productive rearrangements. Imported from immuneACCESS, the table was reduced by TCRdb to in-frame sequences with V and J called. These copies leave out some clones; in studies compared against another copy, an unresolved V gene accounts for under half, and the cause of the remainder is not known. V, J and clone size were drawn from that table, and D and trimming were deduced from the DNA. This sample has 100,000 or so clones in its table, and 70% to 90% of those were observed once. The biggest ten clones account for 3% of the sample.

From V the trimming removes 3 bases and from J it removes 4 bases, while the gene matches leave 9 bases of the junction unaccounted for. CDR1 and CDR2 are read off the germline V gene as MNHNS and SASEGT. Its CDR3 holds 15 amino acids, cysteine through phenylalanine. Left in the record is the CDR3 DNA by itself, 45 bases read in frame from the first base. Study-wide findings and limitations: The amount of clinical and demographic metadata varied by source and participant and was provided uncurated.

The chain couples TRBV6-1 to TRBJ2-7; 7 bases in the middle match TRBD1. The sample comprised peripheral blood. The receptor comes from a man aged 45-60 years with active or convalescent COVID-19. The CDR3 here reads CASSEGQTGLYEQYF. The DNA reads TGTGCCAGCAGTGAGGGCCAGACAGGGCTTTACGAGCAGTACTTC.